These 23 T cell receptor beta chains came from one sample sequenced in a study of shared clonotypes between healthy human individuals. TCRdb's copy holds only in-frame clones and misses some; the assay was immunoSEQ multiplex PCR. The profile shows approximately 2,200,000 clones, just over 90% of them singletons. Terminally differentiated effector memory CD45RA+ cells were excluded by CCR7 positive selection of CD45RO-negative cells. Sequenced sample: naive CD8+ T cells from PBMCs. The origin of the receptors is a man between 18 and 35 years old in good health. Some clones in this sample may be carry-over from other donors' samples.

This clone has only one observation. In the same sample, other DNA sequences code for this CDR3. The chain uses TRBV5-1 and TRBJ1-1; D is unresolved. The CDR3 has 14 residues. Germline V gene sequence: CDR1 SGHRS, CDR2 YFSETQ. V was clipped by 2 bases and J by 2 bases, with 10 bases between them. The CDR3: CASSLSRGNTEAFF. CDR3 DNA sequence: TGCGCCAGCAGCTTAAGTCGGGGAAACACTGAAGCTTTCTTT. Full variable domain (outside the CDR3, taken from reference TRBV5-1 and TRBJ1-1): KAGVTQTPRYLIKTRGQQVTLSCSPISGHRSVSWYQQTPGQGLQFLFEYFSETQRNKGNFPGRFSGRQFSNSRSEMNVSTLELGDSALYLCASSLSRGNTEAFFGQGTRLTVV.

This sequence joins TRBV27 and TRBJ2-5; 9 nucleotides align to TRBD1. CDR1 is MNHEY, CDR2 SMNVEV, per germline (reference sequence). There are 14 residues in the CDR3. The V segment lost 6 bases and the J segment 5 bases; nucleotides outside the gene matches: 7. In nucleotides, the CDR3 is TGTGCCAGCAGACACAGGGGGCTTACCGAGACCCAGTACTTC. This codes for CASRHRGLTETQYF.

The J gene is TRBJ2-3, the V gene TRBV5-1, with 11 bases that match TRBD2. V was clipped by 0 bases and J by 4 bases; unmatched bases: 4. The CDR3 is made up of 16 amino acids. The germline gives CDR1 SGHRS, CDR2 YFSETQ. The chain's CDR3 is CASSLVLAGGSDTQYF. CDR3 DNA: TGCGCCAGCAGCTTGGTCCTAGCGGGAGGTTCAGATACGCAGTATTTT.

The rearrangement uses TRBV5-6 and TRBJ2-1; 10 nucleotides match TRBD1. From germline, CDR1 is SGHDT and CDR2 YYEEEE. The V segment lost 0 bases and the J segment 7 bases; nucleotides outside the gene matches: 7. This CDR3 region has 16 residues. The DNA of the CDR3 is TGTGCCAGCAGCTTGGCGGGACAGGGGAATCCAAATGAGCAGTTCTTC. This codes for CASSLAGQGNPNEQFF.

Note on this clone: One end of the junction is discordant with germline, which a read error may explain. The chain couples TRBV15 to TRBJ1-3, with TRBD1 as a possible D gene (5 bases). CDR3 size: 15 residues. The germline CDR1 and CDR2 sequences are LNHNV and YYDKDF (reference sequence). The CDR3 here is CAISDSTNSGNTIYF. CDR3 sequence (DNA): TGTGCCATCAGCGACAGTACTAACTCTGGAAACACCATATATTTT.

In regard to this clone: Other nucleotide sequences from this sample produce the same CDR3. The chain recombines TRBV28 with TRBJ1-2, with a weak D call TRBD1 (5 bases). This CDR3 comprises 13 residues. Trimming stripped 6 bases from V and 4 bases from J, with 12 bases between. Germline V gene sequence: CDR1 MDHEN, CDR2 SYDVKM. The CDR3 loop reads CASSPRDGYGYTF. CDR3 bases: TGTGCCAGCAGCCCCCGGGACGGCTATGGCTACACCTTC.

V gene TRBV19 combines with J gene TRBJ2-7; no firm D call. V lost 5 bases, J lost 2 bases, and 10 bases lay in between. This CDR3 region has 13 residues. Germline CDR1 is LNHDA and CDR2 is SQIVND (reference sequence). CDR3 loop: CASSPELTYEQYF. Here the CDR3 DNA reads TGTGCCAGTAGTCCCGAGCTAACCTACGAGCAGTACTTC.

The chain has TRBV21-1 and TRBJ2-7; whether TRBD1, the table's D call, matches the DNA was not checked. TRBV21-1 is marked as a pseudogene. The CDR3 is 15 amino acids. The CDR3 DNA reads as TGTGCCAGCAGCAAAATTCAGGCCCGAAGCTACGAGCAGTACTTC. This codes for CASSKIQARSYEQYF.

The V gene is TRBV19, the J gene TRBJ2-1; no firm D call. The length of the CDR3 is 11 residues. Germline lookup yields CDR1 LNHDA and CDR2 SQIVND (reference sequence). Trimming pared 2 bases from V and 8 bases from J, leaving 4 bases between. The CDR3 here is CASSILYEQFF. Here the CDR3 DNA reads TGTGCCAGTAGTATACTCTATGAGCAGTTCTTC. The entire variable domain, with the rest obtained from reference TRBV19 and TRBJ2-1, is as follows: DGGITQSPKYLFRKEGQNVTLSCEQNLNHDAMYWYRQDPGQGLRLIYYSQIVNDFQKGDIAEGYSVSREKKESFPLTVTSAQKNPTAFYLCASSILYEQFFGPGTRLTVL.

The V gene is TRBV5-4, the J gene TRBJ2-6; 7 positions agree with TRBD1. With 2 bases clipped from V and 0 bases from J, the junction kept 2 bases outside the gene matches. CDR3 length equals 16 residues. Germline V gives CDR1 SGHNT, CDR2 YYREEE (reference sequence). This CDR3 reads CASSFDRDSGANVLTF. The CDR3 nucleotides read TGTGCCAGCAGCTTCGACAGGGACTCTGGGGCCAACGTCCTGACTTTC.

The V gene is TRBV13, the J gene TRBJ2-2, with D maybe TRBD1 (5 bases). Trimming removed 8 bases at V and 1 base at J, with 14 bases between. There are 15 residues in the CDR3. In germline, CDR1 is PRHDT, CDR2 FYEKMQ (reference sequence). The CDR3: CASSLGAQNTGELFF. The DNA for the CDR3 is TGTGCCAGCTCCTTAGGGGCTCAGAACACCGGGGAGCTGTTTTTT. The entire variable domain, with the rest obtained from reference TRBV13 and TRBJ2-2, is as follows: AAGVIQSPRHLIKEKRETATLKCYPIPRHDTVYWYQQGPGQDPQFLISFYEKMQSDKGSIPDRFSAQQFSDYHSELNMSSLELGDSALYFCASSLGAQNTGELFFGEGSRLTVL.

V and J are TRBV21-1 and TRBJ2-5; the D segment call TRBD2 is taken from the table without a DNA check. TRBV21-1 is flagged as a pseudogene. This CDR3 is 14 amino acids long. The chain's CDR3 is CASSKANGEETQYF. The CDR3 nucleotides are TGTGCCAGCAGCAAAGCAAACGGGGAAGAGACCCAGTACTTC.

The V gene is TRBV2, the J gene TRBJ2-7; 7 bases line up with TRBD1. From germline, CDR1 is SNHLY and CDR2 FYNNEI. Trimming took 4 bases from V and 2 from J; bases not matched to a gene: 11. The CDR3 is made up of 16 amino acids. For the CDR3, the DNA is TGTGCCAGCAGTGTATCAAACTGGGACAGTACCTACGAGCAGTACTTC. Translated, it gives CASSVSNWDSTYEQYF.

The J gene is TRBJ2-2, the V gene TRBV11-2, with 7 bases fitting TRBD1. There are 17 residues in the CDR3. V lost 4 bases to trimming and J lost 6 bases; unmatched junction nucleotides: 14. CDR1 is SGHAT and CDR2 is FQNNGV in the germline V gene. This CDR3 reads CASSSTTGTALAGELFF. The CDR3 DNA reads as TGTGCCAGCAGCTCTACAACCGGGACAGCTCTGGCCGGGGAGCTGTTTTTT.

The chain couples TRBV2 to TRBJ2-2; 8 bases match TRBD1. The CDR3 covers 13 residues. Trimming cost V 8 bases and J 6 bases; bases outside gene matches: 5. In germline, CDR1 is SNHLY, CDR2 FYNNEI. The CDR3 sequence: CASWDRFSGELFF. The CDR3 region has the DNA TGTGCCAGCTGGGACAGGTTTTCCGGGGAGCTGTTTTTT.

V usage is TRBV19 and J usage is TRBJ2-1; 9 nucleotides agree with TRBD1. The CDR3 is made up of 15 amino acids. V was clipped by 7 bases and J by 1 base; unmatched bases: 5. Germline V gene sequence: CDR1 LNHDA, CDR2 SQIVND (reference sequence). The CDR3 reads CASNYGTGSYNEQFF. Written as DNA, the CDR3 is TGTGCCAGTAACTATGGGACAGGGTCCTACAATGAGCAGTTCTTC.

The genes are TRBV6-6 and TRBJ2-5, with 7 bases aligning to TRBD1. The CDR3 totals 14 residues. Germline V gene sequence: CDR1 MNHNY, CDR2 SVGAGI (reference sequence). The V gene end was trimmed by 5 bases and the J gene end by 0 bases; junction bases not matched to a gene: 3. CDR3 DNA: TGTGCCAGCAGTACACAGGGGAACCAAGAGACCCAGTACTTC. Translated, it gives CASSTQGNQETQYF.

Comments on this clone: The same CDR3 arises from other DNA sequences in this sample as well. The chain is built from TRBV27 and TRBJ2-7; no reliable D call. Looked up from germline, CDR1 is MNHEY and CDR2 is SMNVEV (reference sequence). This CDR3 spans 14 amino acids. Trimming removed 1 base at V and 2 bases at J, with 9 bases between. The CDR3 nucleotides are TGTGCCAGCAGTTTATTCCCAGGACCCTACGAGCAGTACTTC. Its protein product is CASSLFPGPYEQYF.

The genes are TRBV7-8 and TRBJ2-7; D tentatively reads TRBD1 or TRBD2 (5 bases each). CDR1 is SGHVS and CDR2 is FQNEAQ in the germline V gene. This CDR3 has 12 amino acids. The V gene lost 5 bases and the J gene lost 5 bases, with 10 bases spanning the gap. CDR3 residues: CASSPRGDEQYF. The CDR3 DNA reads as TGTGCCAGCAGCCCGAGGGGCGACGAGCAGTACTTC.

This chain connects TRBV27 to TRBJ2-3; the D gene is possibly TRBD1 (7 bases). CDR1 is MNHEY and CDR2 is SMNVEV in the germline V gene (reference sequence). Deletions cut 1 base from V and 4 bases from J, with 12 bases between. The CDR3 sequence is 15 residues long. The CDR3 loop reads CASSLFARGADTQYF. CDR3 in DNA: TGTGCCAGCAGTTTATTTGCCAGGGGGGCAGATACGCAGTATTTT.

The rearrangement uses TRBV10-3 and TRBJ2-7, with a possible D match to TRBD1 (6 bases). Trimming left V 0 bases short and J 7 bases short, with 16 bases between. Germline CDR1 reads ENHRY; CDR2 reads SYGVKD. The CDR3 length is 15 residues. The CDR3 DNA is TGTGCCATCAGTGAGTCGATGGACAGCTTCTTAGAGCAGTACTTC. It encodes CAISESMDSFLEQYF.

This rearrangement joins TRBV9 to TRBJ2-3; TRBD2 aligns across 12 bases. The CDR3 is 16 residues long. Germline V gene lookup returns CDR1 SGDLS and CDR2 YYNGEE. V was pared by 0 bases and J by 3 bases, with 2 bases of the junction left unmatched. CDR3 DNA: TGTGCCAGCAGCGTAGGGACTAGCGGGAAAACAGATACGCAGTATTTT. This sequence encodes CASSVGTSGKTDTQYF.

J is TRBJ1-2 and V is TRBV30; 7 positions agree with TRBD1. This CDR3 is 16 amino acids long. Germline CDR1 is GTSNPN and CDR2 is SVGIG (reference sequence). Trimming took 6 bases from V and 1 from J; bases not matched to a gene: 14. The CDR3 nucleotides read TGTGCCTGCGGATACCCGGGACAGAGTATTAACTATGGCTACACCTTC. This encodes CACGYPGQSINYGYTF.